The 2 T cell receptor beta chains below were found in one sample sequenced in a study of hypomethylating agent response in myelodysplastic syndrome. Libraries were prepared by immunoSEQ multiplex PCR; TCRdb keeps only in-frame clonotypes and omits some of them. The sample has several thousand clones, 87% seen once. The starting material was bone marrow, obtained before or after starting hypomethylating agent treatment for myelodysplastic syndrome (not recorded which). Every receptor here comes from a human donor with myelodysplastic syndrome.

The rearrangement links TRBV19 to TRBJ2-2, with D perhaps TRBD1 (5 bases). CDR3 length: 13 residues. Germline CDR1 LNHDA, CDR2 SQIVND (reference sequence). Trimming removed 4 bases from V and 7 bases from J, with 10 bases in between. The CDR3, as DNA: TGTGCCAGTAGTAACCAGGGCGTCGGGGAGCTGTTTTTT. This encodes CASSNQGVGELFF.

Only one count was recorded for this clone. The rearrangement joins TRBV2 to TRBJ1-4; D gene ambiguous. There are 13 residues in the CDR3. V lost 1 base and J 10 bases, leaving 10 bases between the germline ends. Germline lookup yields CDR1 SNHLY and CDR2 FYNNEI. CDR3 region: CASSEEVPGKLFF. The CDR3 DNA follows: TGTGCCAGCAGTGAAGAAGTCCCGGGAAAACTGTTTTTT. The whole variable domain, filled in from reference TRBV2 and TRBJ1-4, reads EPEVTQTPSHQVTQMGQEVILRCVPISNHLYFYWYRQILGQKVEFLVSFYNNEISEKSEIFDDQFSVERPDGSNFTLKIRSTKLEDSAMYFCASSEEVPGKLFFGSGTQLSVL.